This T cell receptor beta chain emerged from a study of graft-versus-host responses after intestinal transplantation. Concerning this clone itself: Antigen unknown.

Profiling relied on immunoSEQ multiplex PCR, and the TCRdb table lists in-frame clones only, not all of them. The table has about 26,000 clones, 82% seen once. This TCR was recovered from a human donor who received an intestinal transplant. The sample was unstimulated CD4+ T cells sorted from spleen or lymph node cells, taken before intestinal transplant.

CDR3 coding DNA: TGTGCCAGCAGCCCCGGGACTAGTGCCAATGAGCAGTTCTTC. Amino acids: CASSPGTSANEQFF. This chain links TRBV9 with TRBJ2-1, with 8 bases that match TRBD2. The CDR3 extends over 14 amino acids. The V and J ends lost 4 bases and 6 bases, in that order; junction bases with no gene match: 6. Germline assignment: CDR1 SGDLS and CDR2 YYNGEE.